This TCR beta chain was profiled in a study of T cell changes during pregnancy in multiple sclerosis. Clones were read by immunoSEQ multiplex PCR, and TCRdb kept only the in-frame ones, dropping some. The data contain under 50,000 clones, about 91% of them singletons. The germline CDR1 and CDR2 sequences are SGHTA and FQGNSA. With 5 bases clipped from V and 4 bases from J, the junction kept 8 bases outside the gene matches. This CDR3 contains 15 residues. The rearrangement joins TRBV7-2 to TRBJ1-5; 7 bases line up with TRBD1. The sample was CD4+ T cells from peripheral blood mononuclear cells, taken in the third trimester of pregnancy. The receptor was isolated from a female donor with multiple sclerosis, enrolled in a pregnancy study. The CDR3 DNA is TGTGCCAGCAGCGAGGCCGGGACAGATAATCAGCCCCAGCATTTT. It encodes CASSEAGTDNQPQHF.